Listed below are T cell receptor beta chains from one sample, sequenced in a study of T cells in Graves' hyperthyroidism and ophthalmopathy. Via MiXCR, TCRdb re-called the multiplex PCR reads, giving one row per CDR3 protein. The data hold more than 600,000 distinct CDR3 sequences, with 16% observed a single time. What was sequenced was blood. All receptors come from a man aged 18 to 29 with Graves' hyperthyroidism. The CDR3 runs from the conserved cysteine through the conserved F or W. A D gene is named only where the DNA matches it firmly. Clone size, where shown, is once, few, many, or a class for clones that have expanded.

j_gene	v_gene	d_gene	abundance	CDR3nt	CDR3aa
TRBJ1-4	TRBV10-3	NA	few	TGTGCCAGGTCCGGGGGCGGTAATGAAAAACTGTTTTTT	CARSGGGNEKLFF
TRBJ1-3	TRBV18	TRBD1	many	TGTGCCAGCTCATCCGGGACAGGACTTAGAAACACCATATATTTT	CASSSGTGLRNTIYF
TRBJ2-7	TRBV7-9	NA	many	TGTGCCAGCAGCTTAGAACCTAGCTCCTACGAGCAGTACTTC	CASSLEPSSYEQYF
TRBJ1-1	TRBV5-1	NA	many	TGCGCCAGCAGCTTGGTCGCCGTCAACACTGAAGCTTTCTTT	CASSLVAVNTEAFF
TRBJ2-3	TRBV2	TRBD2	many	TGTGCCAGCAGTGACCCTAGCGGTTCCACAGATACGCAGTATTTT	CASSDPSGSTDTQYF
TRBJ1-2	TRBV2	TRBD1	NA	TGTGCCAGCAGTGAAAGGGGGCCAAACTATGGCTACACCTTC	CASSERGPNYGYTF
TRBJ2-1	TRBV20-1	TRBD2	many	TGCAGTGCCCTGACTAGCGGGAGGCCTCCCTACAATGAGCAGTTCTTC	CSALTSGRPPYNEQFF
TRBJ1-4	TRBV9	NA	few	TGTGCCAGCAGCCTTTCTGCCGGGGGGCGAGAAAAACTGTTTTTT	CASSLSAGGREKLFF
TRBJ2-7	TRBV7-6	NA	few	TGTGCCAGCAGGGCGATGGGGGCGGTCTCCTACGAGCAGTACTTC	CASRAMGAVSYEQYF
TRBJ2-1	TRBV27	TRBD2	many	TGTGCCAGCAGGCTAAGCGGGAGCTCCTACAATGAGCAGTTCTTC	CASRLSGSSYNEQFF
TRBJ2-1	TRBV11-2	TRBD2	NA	TGCGCCAGCAGCCCGCGGTGGGGGCGGGAGGTCAATGAGCAGTTCTTC	CASSPRWGREVNEQFF
TRBJ1-1	TRBV7-2	NA	few	TGTGCCAGCAGCCTAAAAAGAACGGGTTACACTGAAGCTTTCTTT	CASSLKRTGYTEAFF
TRBJ2-5	TRBV7-2	NA	many	TGTGCCAGCAGCTTACGTAGAGGGGCTGTCCAAGAGACCCAGTACTTC	CASSLRRGAVQETQYF
TRBJ2-1	TRBV2	TRBD2	many	TGTGCCAGAGGACTAGCGCAAAATGAGCAGTTCTTC	CARGLAQNEQFF
TRBJ1-1	TRBV20-1	NA	many	TGCAGTGCTTACGAATCGGGAGTGGGGAACACTGAAGCTTTCTTT	CSAYESGVGNTEAFF
TRBJ2-1	TRBV11-2	TRBD1	many	TGTGCCAGTAGCTTACAAACGAGGGACAGGGAGCAGTTCTTC	CASSLQTRDREQFF
TRBJ2-3	TRBV24-1	TRBD1	many	TGTGCCACCAGTGATCCCACAGGGGGGAAGACAGATACGCAGTATTTT	CATSDPTGGKTDTQYF
TRBJ2-5	TRBV28	NA	many	TGTGCCAGCAGTACCCCGGGACGGGAGACCCAGTACTTC	CASSTPGRETQYF
TRBJ2-7	TRBV28	TRBD1	many	TGTGCCAGCAGTGGGGCTCGGACAGGGAGCTCCTACGAGCAGTACTTC	CASSGARTGSSYEQYF
TRBJ2-1	TRBV7-9	TRBD2	many	TGTGCCAGCAGCCGGACTAGCGGAGCCGACAATGAGCAGTTCTTC	CASSRTSGADNEQFF
TRBJ2-7	TRBV4-2	NA	few	TGTGCCAGCAGCCAGGCTGGCGTGGCGTACGAGCAGTACTTC	CASSQAGVAYEQYF
TRBJ1-1	TRBV20-1	NA	many	TGCAGTGCTAGAGATCCGATGGACGGAACCAACACTGAAGCTTTCTTT	CSARDPMDGTNTEAFF
TRBJ2-2	TRBV6-2/TRBV6-3	NA	NA	TGTGCCAGCAGTCACAATACGGGACAGGTTACTAGCGGGAACACCGGGGAGCTGTTTTTT	CASSHNTGQVTSGNTGELFF
TRBJ1-1	TRBV6-1	TRBD1	many	TGTGCCAGCAGACTAGACAGGGCGAACACTGAAGCTTTCTTT	CASRLDRANTEAFF
TRBJ2-7	TRBV10-2	NA	few	TGCGCCAGCAGTGAGTCCCGTAGGATGCAGTACTTC	CASSESRRMQYF
TRBJ1-6	TRBV4-2	NA	few	TGTGCCAGCAGCCAAAGGCAAAGGACGAGCTCACCCCTCCACTTT	CASSQRQRTSSPLHF
TRBJ2-7	TRBV12-3/TRBV12-4	NA	many	TGTGCCAGCAGTTTACCGCGAAACGAGCAGTACTTC	CASSLPRNEQYF
TRBJ2-1	TRBV18	NA	NA	TGTGCCAGCTCAAGGGCCGCTATAAGCAATGAGCAGTTCTTC	CASSRAAISNEQFF
TRBJ2-5	TRBV2	TRBD1	few	TGTGCCAGCAGTGAACCTCCGGGACAGGGGAAAGAGACCCAGTACTTC	CASSEPPGQGKETQYF
TRBJ1-3	TRBV4-3	NA	NA	TGCGCCAGCAGCCAAGTTATCTGGGACTCTGGAAACACCATATATTTT	CASSQVIWDSGNTIYF